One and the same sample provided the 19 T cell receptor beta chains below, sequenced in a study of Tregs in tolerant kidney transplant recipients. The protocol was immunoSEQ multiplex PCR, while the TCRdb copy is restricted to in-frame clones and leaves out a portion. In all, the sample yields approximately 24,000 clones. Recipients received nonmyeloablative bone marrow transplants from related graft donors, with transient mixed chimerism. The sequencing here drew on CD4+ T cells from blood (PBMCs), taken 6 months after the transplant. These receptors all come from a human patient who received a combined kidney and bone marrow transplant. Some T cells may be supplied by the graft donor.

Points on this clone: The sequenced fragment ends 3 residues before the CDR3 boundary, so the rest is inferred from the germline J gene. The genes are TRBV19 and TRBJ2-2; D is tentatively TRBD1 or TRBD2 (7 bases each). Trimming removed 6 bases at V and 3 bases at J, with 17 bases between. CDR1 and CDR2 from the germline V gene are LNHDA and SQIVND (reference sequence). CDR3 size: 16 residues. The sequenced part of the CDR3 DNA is TGTGCCAGTAGAGGGAGGGGGCTAGATGACACCGGGGAG. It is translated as CASRGRGLDDTGE. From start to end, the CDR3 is CASRGRGLDDTGELFF.

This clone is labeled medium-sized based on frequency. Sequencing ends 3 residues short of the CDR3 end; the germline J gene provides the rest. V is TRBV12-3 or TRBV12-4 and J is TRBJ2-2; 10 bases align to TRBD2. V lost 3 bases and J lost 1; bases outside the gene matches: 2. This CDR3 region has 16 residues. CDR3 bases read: TGTGCCAGCAGTTTTCGGACTAGCGGGAACACCGGGGAG. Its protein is CASSFRTSGNTGE. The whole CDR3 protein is CASSFRTSGNTGELFF.

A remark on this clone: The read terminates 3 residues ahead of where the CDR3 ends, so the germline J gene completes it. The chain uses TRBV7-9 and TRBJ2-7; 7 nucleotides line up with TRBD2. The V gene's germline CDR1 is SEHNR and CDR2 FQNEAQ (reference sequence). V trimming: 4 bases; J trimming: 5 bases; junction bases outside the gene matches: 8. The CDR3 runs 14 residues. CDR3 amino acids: CASSYKAGSHEQYF. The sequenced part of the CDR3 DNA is TGTGCCAGCAGCTATAAAGCGGGGTCCCACGAG.

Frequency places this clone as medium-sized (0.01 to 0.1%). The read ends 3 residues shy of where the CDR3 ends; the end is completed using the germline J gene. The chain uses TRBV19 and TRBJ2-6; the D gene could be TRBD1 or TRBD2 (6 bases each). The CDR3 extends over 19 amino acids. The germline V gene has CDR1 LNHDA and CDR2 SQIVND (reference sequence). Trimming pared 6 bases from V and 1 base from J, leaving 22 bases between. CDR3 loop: CASRTLGGTRISGANVLTF. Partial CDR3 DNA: TGTGCCAGTAGGACCCTAGGAGGGACAAGAATATCTGGGGCCAACGTC.

The CDR3 protein is CASSYLVSVNEQFF. The covered CDR3 bases are TGTGCCAGCAGCTATTTAGTTAGCGTCAATGAG. The chain combines TRBV7-9 with TRBJ2-1; D possibly corresponds to TRBD2 (5 bases). The CDR3 is cut off 3 residues early in the read; its end comes from the germline J gene. This CDR3 spans 14 amino acids. CDR1 is SEHNR and CDR2 is FQNEAQ in the germline V gene (reference sequence). The V end was cut by 4 bases, the J end by 6 bases, with 13 bases between.

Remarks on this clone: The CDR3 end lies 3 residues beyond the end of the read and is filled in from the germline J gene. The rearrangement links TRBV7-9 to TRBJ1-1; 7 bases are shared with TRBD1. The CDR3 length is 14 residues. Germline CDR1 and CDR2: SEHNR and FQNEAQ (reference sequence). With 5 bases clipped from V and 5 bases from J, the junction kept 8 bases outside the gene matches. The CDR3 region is CASSVEGARTEAFF. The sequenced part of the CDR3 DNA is TGTGCCAGCAGCGTAGAGGGGGCGCGAACTGAA.

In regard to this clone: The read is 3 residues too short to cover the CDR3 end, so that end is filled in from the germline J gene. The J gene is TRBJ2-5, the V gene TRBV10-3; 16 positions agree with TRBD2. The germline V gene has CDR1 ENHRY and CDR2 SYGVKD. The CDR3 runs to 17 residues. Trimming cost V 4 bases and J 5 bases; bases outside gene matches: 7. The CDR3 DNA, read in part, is TGTGCCATCAGTGGAGGGACTAGCGGGGGGGAAACGGAGACC. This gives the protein CAISGGTSGGETET. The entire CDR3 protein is CAISGGTSGGETETQYF.

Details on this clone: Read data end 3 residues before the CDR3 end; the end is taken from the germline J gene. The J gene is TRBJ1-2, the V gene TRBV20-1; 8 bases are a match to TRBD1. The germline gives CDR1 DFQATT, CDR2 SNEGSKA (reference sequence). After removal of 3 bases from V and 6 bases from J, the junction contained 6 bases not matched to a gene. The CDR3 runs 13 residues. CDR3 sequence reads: CSASPGQAHGYTF. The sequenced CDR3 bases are TGCAGTGCTAGCCCGGGACAGGCCCATGGC.

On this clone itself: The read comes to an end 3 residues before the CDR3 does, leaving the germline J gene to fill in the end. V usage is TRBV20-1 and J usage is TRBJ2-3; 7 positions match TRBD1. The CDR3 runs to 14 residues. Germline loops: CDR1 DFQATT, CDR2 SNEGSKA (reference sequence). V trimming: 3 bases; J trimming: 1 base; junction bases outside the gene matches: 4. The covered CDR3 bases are TGCAGTGCTAGGACCGGACAGGGCACAGATACG. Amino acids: CSARTGQGTDT. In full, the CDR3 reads CSARTGQGTDTQYF.

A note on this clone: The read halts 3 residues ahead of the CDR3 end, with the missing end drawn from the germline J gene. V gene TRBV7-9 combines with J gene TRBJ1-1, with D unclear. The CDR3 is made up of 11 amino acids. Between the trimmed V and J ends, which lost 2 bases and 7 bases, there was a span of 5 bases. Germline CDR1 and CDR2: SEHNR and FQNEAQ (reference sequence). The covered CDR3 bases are TGTGCCAGCAGCTTACGCGGTGAA. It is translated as CASSLRGE. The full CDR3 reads CASSLRGEAFF. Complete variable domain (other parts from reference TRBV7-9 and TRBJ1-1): DTGVSQNPRHKITKRGQNVTFRCDPISEHNRLYWYRQTLGQGPEFLTYFQNEAQLEKSRLLSDRFSAERPKGSFSTLEIQRTEQGDSAMYLCASSLRGEAFFGQGTRLTVV.

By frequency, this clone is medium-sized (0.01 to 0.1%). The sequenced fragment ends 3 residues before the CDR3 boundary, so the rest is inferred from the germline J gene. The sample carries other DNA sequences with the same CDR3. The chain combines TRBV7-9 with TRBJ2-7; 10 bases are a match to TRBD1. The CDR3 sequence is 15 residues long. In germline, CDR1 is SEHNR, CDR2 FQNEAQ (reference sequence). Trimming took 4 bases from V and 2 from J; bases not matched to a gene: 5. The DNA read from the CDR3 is TGTGCCAGCAGCTCTCCGGGACAGGGGACCTACGAG. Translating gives CASSSPGQGTYE. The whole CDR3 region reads CASSSPGQGTYEQYF. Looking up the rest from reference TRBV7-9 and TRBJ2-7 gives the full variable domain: DTGVSQNPRHKITKRGQNVTFRCDPISEHNRLYWYRQTLGQGPEFLTYFQNEAQLEKSRLLSDRFSAERPKGSFSTLEIQRTEQGDSAMYLCASSSPGQGTYEQYFGPGTRLTVT.

The sequenced part of the CDR3 DNA is TGCAGTGCTAGAGATAGAGGCAGGGTTGGCTCACCC. Protein product: CSARDRGRVGSP. The complete CDR3 protein is CSARDRGRVGSPLHF. This rearrangement joins TRBV20-1 to TRBJ1-6; tentatively, D is TRBD1 (5 bases). The sequence runs out 3 residues before the end of the CDR3; the remainder is reconstructed from the germline J gene. The germline V gene has CDR1 DFQATT and CDR2 SNEGSKA (reference sequence). CDR3 length equals 15 residues. Between the trimmed V and J ends, which lost 0 bases and 10 bases, there was a span of 16 bases.

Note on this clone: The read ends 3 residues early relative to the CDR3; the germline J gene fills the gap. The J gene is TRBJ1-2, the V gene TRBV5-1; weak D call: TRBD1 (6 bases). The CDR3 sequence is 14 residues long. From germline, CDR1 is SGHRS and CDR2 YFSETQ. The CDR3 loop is CASSSDGQSRRYTF. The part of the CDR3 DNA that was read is TGCGCCAGCAGCTCCGACGGACAGTCCCGACGC.

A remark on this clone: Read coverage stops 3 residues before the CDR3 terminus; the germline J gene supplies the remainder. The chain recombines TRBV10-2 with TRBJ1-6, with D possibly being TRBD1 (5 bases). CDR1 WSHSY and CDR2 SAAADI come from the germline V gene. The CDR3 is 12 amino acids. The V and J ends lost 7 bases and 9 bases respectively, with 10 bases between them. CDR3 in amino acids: CASTATGSPLHF. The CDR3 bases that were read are TGCGCCAGCACGGCTACAGGTTCACCC.

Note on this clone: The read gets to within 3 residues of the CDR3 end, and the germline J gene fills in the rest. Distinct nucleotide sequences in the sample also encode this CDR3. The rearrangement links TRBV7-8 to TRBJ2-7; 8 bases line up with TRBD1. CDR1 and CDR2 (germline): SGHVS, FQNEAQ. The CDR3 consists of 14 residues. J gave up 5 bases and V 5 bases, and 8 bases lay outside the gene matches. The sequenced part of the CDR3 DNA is TGTGCCAGCAGCCTGGGGGCAGGGGGCCACGAG. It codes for CASSLGAGGHE. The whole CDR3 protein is CASSLGAGGHEQYF. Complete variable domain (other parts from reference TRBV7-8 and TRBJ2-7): GAGVSQSPRYKVAKRGQDVALRCDPISGHVSLFWYQQALGQGPEFLTYFQNEAQLDKSGLPSDRFFAERPEGSVSTLKIQRTQQEDSAVYLCASSLGAGGHEQYFGPGTRLTVT.

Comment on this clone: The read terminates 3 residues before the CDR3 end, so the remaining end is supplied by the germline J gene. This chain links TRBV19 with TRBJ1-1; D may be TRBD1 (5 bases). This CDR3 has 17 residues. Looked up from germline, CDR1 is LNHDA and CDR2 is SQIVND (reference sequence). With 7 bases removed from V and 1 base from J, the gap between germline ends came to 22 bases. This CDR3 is CASTPTENKKTNTEAFF. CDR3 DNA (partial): TGTGCCAGTACCCCGACAGAAAACAAGAAGACGAACACTGAA.

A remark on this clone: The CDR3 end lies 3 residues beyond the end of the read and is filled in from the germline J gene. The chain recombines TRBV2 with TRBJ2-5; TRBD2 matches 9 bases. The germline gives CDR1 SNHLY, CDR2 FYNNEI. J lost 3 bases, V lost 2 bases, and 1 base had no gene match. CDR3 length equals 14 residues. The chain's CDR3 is CASSELAGKETQYF. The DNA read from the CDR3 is TGTGCCAGCAGTGAACTAGCGGGAAAAGAGACC.

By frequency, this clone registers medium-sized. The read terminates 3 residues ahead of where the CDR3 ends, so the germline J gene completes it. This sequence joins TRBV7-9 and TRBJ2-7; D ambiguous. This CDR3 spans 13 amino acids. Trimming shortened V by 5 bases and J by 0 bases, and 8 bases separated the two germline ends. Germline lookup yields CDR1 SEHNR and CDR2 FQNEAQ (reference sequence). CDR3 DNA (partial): TGTGCCAGCAGCGACTCGCTCTCCTACGAG. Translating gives CASSDSLSYE. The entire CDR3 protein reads CASSDSLSYEQYF. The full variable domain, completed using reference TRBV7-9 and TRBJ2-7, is DTGVSQNPRHKITKRGQNVTFRCDPISEHNRLYWYRQTLGQGPEFLTYFQNEAQLEKSRLLSDRFSAERPKGSFSTLEIQRTEQGDSAMYLCASSDSLSYEQYFGPGTRLTVT.

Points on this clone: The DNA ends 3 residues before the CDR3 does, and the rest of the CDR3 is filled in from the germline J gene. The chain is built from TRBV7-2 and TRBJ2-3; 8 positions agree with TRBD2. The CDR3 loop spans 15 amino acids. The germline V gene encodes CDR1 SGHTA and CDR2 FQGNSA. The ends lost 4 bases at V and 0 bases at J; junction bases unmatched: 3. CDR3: CASSSLAASTDTQYF. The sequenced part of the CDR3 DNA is TGTGCCAGCAGCTCACTAGCGGCTAGCACAGATACG.